The 20 T cell receptor beta chains in this list originate from one sample, sequenced in a study of T cell responses to AZD1222 COVID-19 vaccine. TCRdb's table, derived via immunoSEQ multiplex PCR, lists solely in-frame clones and lacks some. The repertoire has more than 75,000 clones, 85% to 90% of them found once; the top ten carry 6.9%. This specimen consisted of peripheral blood, obtained 28 days after the second AZD1222 dose. The receptors were gathered from an adult who received the AZD1222 COVID-19 vaccine.

This sequence joins TRBV7-6 and TRBJ1-3; D might be TRBD1 (5 bases). The CDR3 is 18 residues long. Deletions cut 1 base from V and 0 bases from J, with 16 bases between. Germline assignment: CDR1 SGHVS and CDR2 FNYEAQ. CDR3 in DNA: TGTGCCAGCAGCTTAGATCTTTCCGGGACGAACTCTGGAAACACCATATATTTT. It is translated as CASSLDLSGTNSGNTIYF.

The chain recombines TRBV6-6 with TRBJ1-3, with TRBD1 matching over 9 bases. V gave up 5 bases and J gave up 0 bases; unmatched junction bases: 2. This CDR3 region has 15 residues. The germline V gene encodes CDR1 MNHNY and CDR2 SVGAGI (reference sequence). The CDR3, as DNA: TGTGCCAGCAGTCGACAGGGGGTCTCTGGAAACACCATATATTTT. Translated: CASSRQGVSGNTIYF.

The CDR3 region has the DNA TGTGCCTGGAGTGTACGCAGTTCTAGCACAGATACGCAGTATTTT. Protein product: CAWSVRSSSTDTQYF. V is TRBV30 and J is TRBJ2-3; D gene unclear. Germline V gives CDR1 GTSNPN, CDR2 SVGIG (reference sequence). This CDR3 contains 15 residues. V shed 0 bases and J shed 0 bases, with 10 bases lying between them.

CDR3 DNA sequence: TGCGCCAGCAGCCACCCCGCCCAGCGGGGGAGCACAGATACGCAGTATTTT. It yields the protein CASSHPAQRGSTDTQYF. This rearrangement joins TRBV4-1 to TRBJ2-3; 8 nucleotides line up with TRBD2. CDR1 MGHRA and CDR2 YSYEKL come from the germline V gene. V lost 3 bases and J lost 0; bases outside the gene matches: 8. This CDR3 region has 17 residues.

The chain couples TRBV4-1 to TRBJ1-1, with D perhaps matching TRBD1 (5 bases). Germline CDR1 is MGHRA and CDR2 is YSYEKL. The CDR3 totals 15 residues. V was clipped by 1 base and J by 1 base, with 10 bases between them. The CDR3: CASSQGSQGNTEAFF. The CDR3 region has the DNA TGCGCCAGCAGCCAAGGGTCCCAGGGGAACACTGAAGCTTTCTTT.

The chain joins TRBV6-5 to TRBJ1-6, with D perhaps TRBD1 (5 bases). Germline values: CDR1 MNHEY, CDR2 SVGAGI. Between the trimmed V and J ends, which lost 4 bases and 7 bases, there was a span of 11 bases. The CDR3 length is 14 residues. CDR3 region: CASSSQAGNSPLHF. The CDR3 DNA follows: TGTGCCAGCAGTTCACAGGCTGGGAATTCACCCCTCCACTTT.

As for this clone: This sample includes further DNA sequences coding for the same CDR3. The CDR3 DNA reads as TGTGCCAGCAGCTCTGGACAGGCTAATCAGCCCCAGCATTTT. Encoded protein: CASSSGQANQPQHF. V gene TRBV11-2 combines with J gene TRBJ1-5, with 7 bases identical to TRBD1. The CDR3 runs to 14 residues. Germline CDR1 reads SGHAT; CDR2 reads FQNNGV. J lost 4 bases, V lost 4 bases, and 4 bases had no gene match.

The rearrangement uses TRBV7-2 and TRBJ2-7; 8 nucleotides line up with TRBD1. V was clipped by 2 bases and J by 2 bases; unmatched bases: 5. Germline V CDR1 and CDR2: SGHTA, FQGNSA. This CDR3 has 15 residues. The CDR3 here is CASSLRQGSPYEQYF. CDR3 DNA sequence: TGTGCCAGCAGCTTAAGACAGGGGAGCCCCTACGAGCAGTACTTC.

The J gene is TRBJ2-7, the V gene TRBV4-1; 9 positions match TRBD2. Trimming removed 0 bases from V and 0 bases from J; junction bases left unmatched: 3. The CDR3 runs 16 residues. Germline loops: CDR1 MGHRA, CDR2 YSYEKL. In nucleotides, the CDR3 is TGCGCCAGCAGCCAAGAGGGTAGCGGGAGCTCCTACGAGCAGTACTTC. Protein product: CASSQEGSGSSYEQYF.

The V call is TRBV25-1, the J call TRBJ1-2; D remains ambiguous. Trimming pared 5 bases from V and 8 bases from J, leaving 21 bases between. The germline V gene has CDR1 MGHDK and CDR2 SYGVNS. The CDR3 runs 15 residues. DNA of the CDR3: TGTGCCAGCAGTCCCGCGGGCAGGATAGCTTCGGGCTACACCTTC. Its translation is CASSPAGRIASGYTF.

The rearrangement uses TRBV28 and TRBJ2-7; 9 bases are a match to TRBD1. The CDR3 is 15 residues long. V shed 5 bases and J 3 bases; nucleotides not matched to a gene: 8. Germline V CDR1 and CDR2: MDHEN, SYDVKM. CDR3 amino acids: CASSASGTGSYEQYF. CDR3 nucleotides: TGTGCCAGCAGTGCCTCCGGGACAGGGAGCTACGAGCAGTACTTC.

The chain is built from TRBV27 and TRBJ2-2, with unresolved D. V lost 4 bases to trimming and J lost 5 bases, with 5 bases between them. This CDR3 has 12 residues. From germline, CDR1 is MNHEY and CDR2 SMNVEV (reference sequence). The CDR3 reads CASSYMTGELFF. Here the CDR3 DNA reads TGTGCCAGCAGTTATATGACCGGGGAGCTGTTTTTT.

The chain links TRBV11-2 to TRBJ2-1; TRBD2 matches 10 bases. There are 17 residues in the CDR3. V was pared by 0 bases and J by 4 bases, with 6 bases of the junction left unmatched. Germline V gene sequence: CDR1 SGHAT, CDR2 FQNNGV. CDR3 in amino acids: CASSLDWPSGRYNEQFF. CDR3 coding DNA: TGTGCCAGCAGCTTAGATTGGCCTAGCGGGAGATACAATGAGCAGTTCTTC.

The chain recombines TRBV6-5 with TRBJ2-1; D gene uncertain. Looked up from germline, CDR1 is MNHEY and CDR2 is SVGAGI. Trimming removed 7 bases from V and 0 bases from J, with 10 bases in between. The CDR3 sequence is 14 residues long. The chain's CDR3 is CASNIRSSYNEQFF. In nucleotides, the CDR3 is TGTGCCAGCAATATCCGGAGCTCCTACAATGAGCAGTTCTTC.

This sequence joins TRBV7-9 and TRBJ2-1; 10 bases match TRBD1. This CDR3 has 15 amino acids. The ends lost 5 bases at V and 4 bases at J; junction bases unmatched: 5. CDR1 is SEHNR, CDR2 FQNEAQ, per germline (reference sequence). For the CDR3, the DNA is TGTGCCAGCAGCCCGGGACAGGGGCCATACAATGAGCAGTTCTTC. It specifies CASSPGQGPYNEQFF.

This clone was observed many times. The chain employs TRBV10-3 and TRBJ2-2, with D maybe TRBD1 (6 bases). Per germline, CDR1 ENHRY and CDR2 SYGVKD. The CDR3 spans 12 residues. Trimming took 7 bases from V and 6 from J, leaving 9 bases between them. DNA for the CDR3: TGTGCCATCAAGGGGGTCCCCGGGGAGCTGTTTTTT. As protein: CAIKGVPGELFF.

This sequence joins TRBV28 and TRBJ2-1; D is ambiguous. Germline assignment: CDR1 MDHEN and CDR2 SYDVKM. The V end was cut by 6 bases, the J end by 2 bases, with 14 bases between. This CDR3 contains 15 residues. CDR3 loop: CASRSPGDTYNEQFF. For the CDR3, the DNA is TGTGCCAGCAGAAGTCCCGGTGACACCTACAATGAGCAGTTCTTC.

The chain carries TRBV3-1 (or the pseudogene TRBV3-2) and TRBJ2-7, with 9 positions matching TRBD1. Trimming removed 0 bases from V and 7 bases from J; junction bases left unmatched: 7. Germline CDR1 is LGHDT and CDR2 is YNNKEL (reference sequence). This CDR3 is 15 amino acids long. CDR3: CASSQDLQGAREQYF. Here the CDR3 DNA reads TGTGCCAGCAGCCAAGATTTACAGGGGGCTCGAGAGCAGTACTTC.

The chain links TRBV7-6 to TRBJ2-1; TRBD2 agrees at 12 bases. The CDR3 contains 16 residues. Trimming cost V 1 base and J 3 bases; bases outside gene matches: 1. Germline V gene data show CDR1 as SGHVS and CDR2 as FNYEAQ. The CDR3 DNA sequence: TGTGCCAGCAGCTTAGAACTAGCGGGAGGCTACAATGAGCAGTTCTTC. Its protein is CASSLELAGGYNEQFF.

V usage is TRBV7-9 and J usage is TRBJ1-5, with 8 bases fitting TRBD1. Germline V gene data show CDR1 as SEHNR and CDR2 as FQNEAQ (reference sequence). This CDR3 is built from 15 residues. Trimming at V came to 5 bases and at J to 0 bases, leaving 3 bases not matched to a gene. The CDR3 here is CASSLTGDSNQPQHF. CDR3 in DNA: TGTGCCAGCAGCCTGACAGGGGATAGCAATCAGCCCCAGCATTTT.